This T cell receptor beta chain was sequenced during a study of T cell responses to AZD1222 COVID-19 vaccine. Trimming removed 4 bases at V and 4 bases at J, with 8 bases between. This CDR3 contains 13 residues. Germline V gene lookup returns CDR1 SGHTA and CDR2 FQGNSA. Repertoires were generated with immunoSEQ multiplex PCR, while TCRdb's copy carries only in-frame clones and drops some. Seen here are approximately 180,000 clones, 90% to 95% observed once, and the top ten hold less than 4.5%. Sequencing used peripheral blood, obtained 28 days after the second dose of the MenACWY control vaccine. The sequence derives from an adult who received the MenACWY meningococcal vaccine as a control. This chain joins TRBV7-2 and TRBJ1-5; D unresolved. DNA of the CDR3: TGTGCCAGCAGCTACAGAGCTAATCAGCCCCAGCATTTT. Its protein is CASSYRANQPQHF.